Shown below are 9 T cell receptor beta chains from a single sample sequenced in a study of PD-L1 blockade in urothelial cancer. Time point denoted: pretreatment peripheral blood. Assay: immunoSEQ multiplex PCR; the TCRdb copy retains only in-frame clones and omits some. The data contain 58,000 or so clones, 81% of them singletons. Sequenced material: PBMCs, taken around atezolizumab (anti-PD-L1) treatment. The source of these receptors is a man in his 70s with urothelial cancer.

The V gene is TRBV6-5, the J gene TRBJ2-7; 7 bases are a match to TRBD1. The CDR3 spans 14 residues. Germline V gives CDR1 MNHEY, CDR2 SVGAGI. V shed 0 bases and J 2 bases; nucleotides not matched to a gene: 1. Here the CDR3 reads CASSYSDRAYEQYF. DNA for the CDR3: TGTGCCAGCAGTTACTCTGACAGGGCCTACGAGCAGTACTTC.

The chain employs TRBV14 and TRBJ1-1; TRBD1 matches at 7 bases. The CDR3 spans 13 residues. Unmatched junction bases numbered 6, after V lost 1 base and J lost 10 bases. Germline lookup yields CDR1 SGHDN and CDR2 FVKESK. For the CDR3, the DNA is TGTGCCAGCAGCCAAGGGAACACAGGGGCAGCTTTCTTT. This translates into CASSQGNTGAAFF.

The genes are TRBV7-6 and TRBJ1-2, with D unresolved. Germline CDR1 reads SGHVS; CDR2 reads FNYEAQ. The CDR3 runs to 13 residues. The ends were cut back, 1 base at V and 8 bases at J, with 11 bases in the middle. CDR3: CASSLVEGWGYTF. CDR3 DNA sequence: TGTGCCAGCAGCTTAGTGGAGGGATGGGGCTACACCTTC. Full variable domain (missing parts from reference TRBV7-6 and TRBJ1-2): GAGVSQSPRYKVTKRGQDVALRCDPISGHVSLYWYRQALGQGPEFLTYFNYEAQQDKSGLPNDRFSAERPEGSISTLTIQRTEQRDSAMYRCASSLVEGWGYTFGSGTRLTVV.

The rearrangement joins TRBV27 to TRBJ1-4, with D perhaps matching TRBD1 (5 bases). CDR1 is MNHEY and CDR2 is SMNVEV in the germline V gene (reference sequence). The germline V and J ends were trimmed by 6 bases and 7 bases, with 15 bases remaining between them. The CDR3 extends over 14 amino acids. The DNA for the CDR3 is TGTGCCAGCAGCGAGTGGGGGGTCGGTGAAAAACTGTTTTTT. It encodes CASSEWGVGEKLFF.

The V and J genes are TRBV7-6 and TRBJ1-3; tentative D call: TRBD1 (5 bases). Looked up from germline, CDR1 is SGHVS and CDR2 is FNYEAQ. The CDR3 loop spans 14 amino acids. V was trimmed by 8 bases and J by 4 bases, leaving 15 bases between them. The CDR3 reads CASAKGIRGNTIYF. In DNA form, the CDR3 reads TGTGCCAGCGCAAAGGGGATTAGAGGAAACACCATATATTTT.

The rearrangement links TRBV5-1 to TRBJ2-1; perhaps TRBD2 as D (5 bases). Trimming removed 0 bases from V and 0 bases from J, with 13 bases in between. Germline-derived CDR1 and CDR2 are SGHRS and YFSETQ. The CDR3 consists of 17 residues. The CDR3 DNA reads TGCGCCAGCAGCTTGGATCTAGCTGTGAGCTCCTACAATGAGCAGTTCTTC. Translated, it gives CASSLDLAVSSYNEQFF.

The chain joins TRBV9 to TRBJ1-5, with 10 bases matching TRBD1. J lost 5 bases, V lost 3 bases, and 5 bases had no gene match. The CDR3 spans 15 residues. Germline V gene lookup returns CDR1 SGDLS and CDR2 YYNGEE. DNA for the CDR3: TGTGCCAGCAGCGAGACAGGGGGCGCCGATCAGCCCCAGCATTTT. As protein: CASSETGGADQPQHF.

The chain combines TRBV10-2 with TRBJ2-2; TRBD2 is a possible D gene (6 bases). The CDR3 contains 13 residues. CDR1 WSHSY and CDR2 SAAADI come from the germline V gene. The ends were cut back, 6 bases at V and 10 bases at J, with 15 bases in the middle. The CDR3 bases are TGCGCCAGCAGACTCAAGGAGCGGGCGGAGCTGTTTTTT. Its translation: CASRLKERAELFF.

This chain connects TRBV7-2 to TRBJ2-2, with 8 positions matching TRBD1. This CDR3 spans 14 amino acids. V gave up 6 bases and J gave up 7 bases; unmatched junction bases: 7. Germline lookup yields CDR1 SGHTA and CDR2 FQGNSA. CDR3 loop: CASSLQGAGGELFF. CDR3 in DNA: TGTGCCAGCAGTCTCCAGGGGGCCGGCGGGGAGCTGTTTTTT.